These T cell receptor beta chains were read from a single sample in a study of OX40 agonist ivuxolimab in advanced cancers. The data were produced by immunoSEQ multiplex PCR, yet TCRdb's version contains in-frame clones alone and is incomplete. Of around 33,000 clones in the sample, around nine tenths were seen once. Sequences were derived from CD4+ or CD8+ T cells sorted from blood, sampled in a trial of the OX40 agonist ivuxolimab. Receptors were obtained from an adult with an advanced solid tumor such as melanoma, head and neck, liver or kidney cancer. CDR3s include the opening cysteine and the closing phenylalanine or tryptophan. Each record gives: J gene, clone size, V gene, CDR3 protein. Clone size is shown for a subset of rows, as once, few, many or a class of expanded clone.

>TRBJ2-3|NA|TRBV5-1
CASSFQAGGGDTQYF
>TRBJ2-7|once|TRBV5-6
CASSPGTGISYEQYF
>TRBJ2-1|once|TRBV5-4
CASSFSYNEQFF
>TRBJ1-2|NA|TRBV6-1
CASSERSRGLRGYTF
>TRBJ1-5|NA|TRBV6-1
CASILTGMEQPQHF
>TRBJ2-2|NA|TRBV7-3
CASSPSWGRNTGELFF
>TRBJ2-3|once|TRBV5-1
CASSSSGTSGISNTDTQYF
>TRBJ2-1|NA|TRBV9
CASSADKRGFF
>TRBJ2-7|NA|TRBV27
CASSSSAYEQYF
>TRBJ2-7|NA|TRBV28
CASRAGTGIYEQYF
>TRBJ2-3|NA|TRBV7-3
CASSLNPPASGMSDTQYF
>TRBJ2-1|NA|TRBV19
CASRTLGGNNEQFF
>TRBJ2-1|NA|TRBV30
CAWSRTGYNEQFF
>TRBJ1-1|once|TRBV25-1
CASSSIQGNTEAFF
>TRBJ2-7|NA|TRBV19
CASGTVSSYEQYF
>TRBJ1-3|NA|TRBV11-3
CASSFTGGSGNTIYF
>TRBJ2-1|once|TRBV7-2
CASSLGGGTYEQFF
>TRBJ1-3|few|TRBV7-9
CASSQTGLGNTIYF
>TRBJ1-3|NA|TRBV5-1
CASSLRQGISHGNTIYF
>TRBJ2-7|NA|TRBV28
CASSSQTYSYEQYF
>TRBJ1-2|NA|TRBV28
CASSLGAGNYGYTF
>TRBJ1-1|NA|TRBV9
CASSVIESNTEAFF
>TRBJ2-6|NA|TRBV27
CASSIQGLVYPGANVLTF
>TRBJ2-7|few|TRBV5-6
CASSLVSGVVNEQYF
>TRBJ2-3|few|TRBV6-6
CASSSDGGQDTQYF
>TRBJ2-6|NA|TRBV18
CASSPTPRTLSGANVLTF
>TRBJ2-7|NA|TRBV28
CASRKIGTSSTYEQYF
>TRBJ2-7|once|TRBV30
CAWQLAGGPTFYEQYF
>TRBJ2-2|NA|TRBV7-2
CASSLSGTVGGELFF
>TRBJ2-3|NA|TRBV29-1
CSVGGGGGTDTQYF
>TRBJ2-1|NA|TRBV4-3
CASSQEAAGGLAGYRNEQFF
>TRBJ2-1|NA|TRBV7-9
CASSLAGGHREFF
>TRBJ2-1|NA|TRBV9
CASSVVGSGSSEQFF
>TRBJ2-5|NA|TRBV6-1
CASSEWAGAIVLETQYF
>TRBJ1-2|NA|TRBV6-5
CASSSGHRPGYGYTF
>TRBJ1-2|NA|TRBV10-3
CAISGSGDGYTF